This record concerns one T cell receptor beta chain sequence. Its antigen is unknown. The CDR3 extends over 15 amino acids. Looked up from germline, CDR1 is WNHNN and CDR2 is SYGVQD (reference sequence). Trimming removed 1 base at V and 1 base at J, with 9 bases between. TCR cDNA libraries came from RNA via a modified published protocol. Each TCR cDNA library carried sample-specific barcodes on both ends. MiXCR, applied by TCRdb to the 5' RACE reads, yields one record per CDR3 protein. The sample holds roughly 380,000 distinct CDR3 sequences, 28% seen once. The data originate from a study of identical twins' blood T cells. Findings of the study overall: Twins shared more top CDR3 clonotypes than unrelated donors did. Twins shared about as many clonotypes as their cloneset sizes predicted.

The sequencing sample was made of PBMCs. The chain joins TRBV10-1 to TRBJ2-3; D is perhaps TRBD2 (7 bases). The sequence derives from a woman aged 18 to 55 in good health. CDR3 DNA: TGCGCCAGCAGTGAGTTGGGGGGGCGCACAGATACGCAGTATTTT. This encodes CASSELGGRTDTQYF.